A selection of T cell receptor beta chains follows, all from one sample in a study of human T cells and chemical hapten exposure. From the RACE reads, TCRdb called clonotypes with MiXCR, one entry per CDR3 protein. The data show roughly 72,000 distinct CDR3 sequences, 9% to 12% seen once. Here the sequenced sample was whole blood, taken in connection with sensitization to the hapten diphenylcyclopropenone (DPC). The receptors shown here come from a woman aged 50 to 60 with alopecia areata. Some clones in this sample may be carry-over from other donors' samples. The CDR3 runs from the conserved cysteine through the conserved F or W. The D gene is left open where the match is weak. Size is omitted from some rows. Given values are once, few, many or a class for expanded clones.

v_gene	j_gene	d_gene	abundance	CDR3aa	CDR3nt
TRBV29-1	TRBJ2-7	TRBD1	NA	CSPPGTGPYEQYF	TGCAGCCCCCCGGGGACAGGGCCCTACGAGCAGTACTTC
TRBV5-6	TRBJ2-5	TRBD2	NA	CASSSFRLAGGPQETQYF	TGTGCCAGCAGCTCTTTCCGACTAGCGGGAGGTCCCCAAGAGACCCAGTACTTC
TRBV7-8	TRBJ1-1	NA	NA	CASSSVKNTEAFF	TGTGCCAGCAGCTCCGTAAAGAACACTGAAGCTTTCTTT
TRBV6-2/TRBV6-3	TRBJ2-1	NA	NA	CASSLTRDAINNEQFF	TGTGCCAGCAGCTTGACGAGGGACGCGATAAACAATGAGCAGTTCTTC
TRBV9	TRBJ2-2	TRBD1	many	CASSVFGQGMNTGELFF	TGTGCCAGCAGCGTATTCGGACAGGGGATGAACACCGGGGAGCTGTTTTTT
TRBV19	TRBJ2-7	TRBD2	many	CASSVTSGTASYEQYF	TGTGCCAGTAGTGTTACTAGCGGGACCGCCTCCTACGAGCAGTACTTC
TRBV19	TRBJ2-1	NA	NA	CASSNHPRRNEQFF	TGTGCCAGTAGTAATCACCCGAGGAGAAATGAGCAGTTCTTC
TRBV11-2	TRBJ2-1	NA	many	CASSSKAIFEQFF	TGTGCCAGCAGCTCGAAAGCTATCTTCGAGCAGTTCTTC
TRBV7-6	TRBJ2-1	TRBD2	NA	CASSLRAGGSKDEQFF	TGTGCCAGCAGCTTAAGGGCGGGGGGAAGTAAGGATGAGCAGTTCTTC
TRBV19	TRBJ2-6	TRBD1	many	CASSPQGAGANVLTF	TGTGCCAGTAGTCCCCAGGGGGCTGGGGCCAACGTCCTGACTTTC
TRBV12-3/TRBV12-4	TRBJ2-1	NA	NA	CASSLFGGVNEQFF	TGTGCCAGCAGTTTATTCGGGGGAGTCAATGAGCAGTTCTTC
TRBV5-1	TRBJ1-6	TRBD1	few	CASSFRDSSNSPLHF	TGCGCCAGCAGCTTCCGGGACAGCTCCAATTCACCCCTCCACTTT
TRBV12-3/TRBV12-4	TRBJ2-4	NA	few	CASSRDVAKNIQYF	TGTGCCAGCAGTCGGGACGTAGCCAAAAACATTCAGTACTTC
TRBV2	TRBJ2-1	NA	NA	CASRADSPPYNEQFF	TGTGCCAGCAGGGCGGACTCCCCACCCTACAATGAGCAGTTCTTC
TRBV5-4	TRBJ2-3	NA	few	CASSLIGRVGSDTQYF	TGTGCCAGCAGCTTGATCGGCAGGGTCGGGTCGGATACGCAGTATTTT
TRBV7-9	TRBJ1-6	NA	many	CASSGQGKNSPLHF	TGTGCCAGCAGCGGGCAGGGGAAGAATTCACCCCTCCACTTT
TRBV29-1	TRBJ1-1	NA	NA	CSVVWGLGTEAFF	TGCAGCGTTGTATGGGGGCTGGGGACTGAAGCTTTCTTT
TRBV7-8	TRBJ1-1	NA	NA	CASSLSRDTEAFF	TGTGCCAGCAGCTTAAGTCGGGACACTGAAGCTTTCTTT
TRBV9	TRBJ2-5	NA	many	CASSVAPRGETQYF	TGTGCCAGCAGCGTAGCTCCCAGGGGAGAGACCCAGTACTTC
TRBV7-9	TRBJ2-7	NA	few	CASSLAPSEQYF	TGTGCCAGCAGCTTAGCGCCCAGCGAGCAGTACTTC
TRBV28	TRBJ1-5	NA	few	CASSGQGPGPQHF	TGTGCCAGCAGTGGGCAGGGCCCAGGCCCCCAGCATTTT
TRBV6-5	TRBJ2-2	TRBD2	few	CASSRTSGTGELFF	TGTGCCAGCAGTCGGACTAGCGGTACCGGGGAGCTGTTTTTT
TRBV20-1	TRBJ2-3	NA	NA	CSAQRRVPPDTQYF	TGCAGTGCTCAACGCCGGGTACCTCCAGATACGCAGTATTTT
TRBV14	TRBJ1-1	NA	NA	CASSPRWRLNTEAFF	TGTGCCAGCAGCCCCCGGTGGCGTTTGAACACTGAAGCTTTCTTT
TRBV5-1	TRBJ2-1	TRBD2	many	CASRPGLAGGPSYNEQFF	TGCGCCAGCAGGCCGGGACTAGCGGGAGGGCCTTCCTACAATGAGCAGTTCTTC
TRBV10-1	TRBJ1-2	NA	many	CASISGYGYTF	TGCGCCAGCATAAGCGGATATGGCTACACCTTC
TRBV6-6	TRBJ1-2	NA	many	CASSTNGYTF	TGTGCCAGCAGTACGAATGGCTACACCTTC
TRBV7-9	TRBJ1-6	TRBD1	NA	CASRPDRDNSPLHF	TGTGCCAGCAGGCCCGACAGGGACAATTCACCCCTCCACTTT
TRBV9	TRBJ2-7	NA	NA	CASSVGSYGAEQYF	TGTGCCAGCAGCGTAGGATCCTATGGGGCCGAGCAGTACTTC
TRBV6-5	TRBJ1-5	NA	NA	CASSRGDGPNQPQHF	TGTGCCAGCAGTCGCGGAGACGGCCCTAATCAGCCCCAGCATTTT